This T cell receptor beta chain emerged from a study of somatic mutations in cytotoxic T cells in rheumatoid arthritis. Study information: Patient blood, which was peripheral blood collected as 30 ml EDTA, was drawn right after diagnosis and before any treatment started.

Positive selection with magnetic beads achieved the isolation of CD4+ and CD8+ cells, followed by a flow cytometry check of purity. This CDR3 contains 15 residues. The V and J ends lost 7 bases and 0 bases respectively, with 13 bases between them. Germline CDR1 and CDR2: MNHNY and SVGAGI (reference sequence). TCRdb's copy holds only in-frame clones and misses some; the assay was immunoSEQ multiplex PCR. The sample includes 10,000 to 15,000 clones, 78% seen only once; the top ten take approximately 20%. V and J are TRBV6-6 and TRBJ1-3; perhaps TRBD1 as D (5 bases). Source material: CD8+ T cells sorted from blood. The sequence came from an adult with rheumatoid arthritis. CDR3: CASTKQEDSGNTIYF. DNA of the CDR3: TGTGCCAGCACTAAACAGGAGGACTCTGGAAACACCATATATTTT.